This TCR beta chain derives from a study of human T cells and chemical hapten exposure. Study outcomes and limitations: It was expanded TCRs that formed significantly more large CDR3 similarity clusters than controls did.

This clonotype was seen more than once but under ten times. As yet, its antigen is unknown. Time point of the sample: patch test 1, 2 weeks after DPC sensitization. Treatment defined: therapeutic diphenylcyclopropenone sensitization with weekly scalp DPC. The CDR3 runs to 14 residues. Germline CDR1 is SQVTM and CDR2 is ANQGSEA. V was cut by 4 bases and J by 3 bases, with 13 bases left in between. One entry per CDR3 protein results from TCRdb running MiXCR on the RACE reads. The sample records approximately 350,000 distinct CDR3 sequences, approximately 6.9% being singletons. The J gene is TRBJ1-5, the V gene TRBV29-1; D remains unclear. The TCR originated in a woman in her late teens or twenties with alopecia areata. Some clones in this sample may be carry-over from other donors' samples. Source: whole blood, taken in connection with sensitization to the hapten diphenylcyclopropenone (DPC). The DNA for the CDR3 is TGCAGCGTTGTGGAGGGAACCTCCAATCAGCCCCAGCATTTT. The encoded protein is CSVVEGTSNQPQHF.